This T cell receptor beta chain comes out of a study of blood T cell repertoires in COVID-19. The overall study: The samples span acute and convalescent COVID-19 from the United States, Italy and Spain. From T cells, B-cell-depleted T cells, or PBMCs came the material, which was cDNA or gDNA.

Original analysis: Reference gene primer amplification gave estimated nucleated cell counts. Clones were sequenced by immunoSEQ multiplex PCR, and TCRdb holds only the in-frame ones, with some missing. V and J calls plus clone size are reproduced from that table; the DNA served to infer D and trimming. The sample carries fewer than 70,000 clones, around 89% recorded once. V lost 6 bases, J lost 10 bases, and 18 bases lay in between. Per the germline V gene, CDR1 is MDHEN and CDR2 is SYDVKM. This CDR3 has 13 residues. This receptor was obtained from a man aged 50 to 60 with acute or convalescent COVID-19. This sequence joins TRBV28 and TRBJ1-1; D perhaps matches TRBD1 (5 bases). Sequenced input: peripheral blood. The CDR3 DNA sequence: TGTGCCAGCAGCGTCGGCAGGGCCATTCGAGCTTTCTTT. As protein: CASSVGRAIRAFF.